Sequencing of this T cell receptor beta chain was carried out in a study of cytomegalovirus exposure and HLA in healthy donors. This CDR3 comprises 17 residues. V gave up 3 bases and J gave up 0 bases; unmatched junction bases: 8. The V gene's germline CDR1 is MGHRA and CDR2 YSYEKL. PCR primers comprised 60 Vbeta and 13 Jbeta primers. Generated by immunoSEQ multiplex PCR, the TCRdb table keeps only in-frame clones and is missing some. This repertoire comprises 100,000 or so clones; its ten largest clones make up under 4.5%. The sequencing input was PBMCs. This clonotype was sampled from a woman in her twenties or thirties in good health and CMV-seronegative. The J gene is TRBJ2-1, the V gene TRBV4-1; 7 bases fit TRBD1. CDR3 sequence (DNA): TGCGCCAGCAGCCAGGAAGACAGGGCAAGCTCCTACAATGAGCAGTTCTTC. This sequence encodes CASSQEDRASSYNEQFF.